This T cell receptor (beta chain) comes out of a study of T-cell memory formation after mild COVID-19 (dated by TCRdb to about 2021). About the study as a whole: Most TCR sequence clusters were specific to one of the two donors. Longitudinal TCRalpha and TCRbeta repertoire sequencing tracked T-cell clones expanding and contracting after mild COVID-19 in two donors. The cohort comprised two young, previously healthy adult volunteers, one female and one male. Findings and caveats that apply to the study as a whole: Whether the second-wave clones peaking on day 37 were SARS-CoV-2 specific was not confirmed. Contracting CD4+ clones turned up mainly in the CM and EM memory subsets, whereas EMRA was where CD8+ clones were enriched. Some responding clones were detected in pre-infection memory, which suggested that pre-existing cross-reactive memory T cells had joined the SARS-CoV-2 response. The study covered only a couple of mild cases, and larger cohorts including severe cases with pre-infection samples were considered necessary. Clones that contracted from day 15 to 85 showed balanced CD4/CD8 phenotypes, whereas a second wave of clones that expanded from day 15 to 37 leaned towards CD4+.

The sequencing machine was an Illumina NovaSeq 6000. Using 5'RACE with constant-segment primers, TCRalpha and TCRbeta cDNA libraries were constructed, with sample barcodes and unique molecular identifiers added in the process. RNA was extracted from every sample with Trizol reagent. Amplification of the libraries took two PCR steps, and the second step added a second sample barcode plus Illumina TruSeq adapters. Sequencing of the libraries was done on an Illumina NovaSeq, producing 2 x 150 bp paired-end reads. Per the authors' processing: The reads were demultiplexed and collapsed into UMI-guided consensus sequences using migec v1.2.7. Using mixcr v2.1.11, UMI consensuses were aligned to TRA and TRB V and J templates and then assembled into clonotypes. Expanded or contracted clonotypes were those called significant by both edgeR and NoisET, with noise models trained on biological replicates. For edgeR calls, the thresholds were a false discovery rate-adjusted p below 0.01 and a log2 fold-change of 1. As an exploratory analysis of dynamics, PCA with hierarchical clustering was applied to max-normalized trajectories of the 1000 most abundant clonotypes. Separately sequenced CD4+ and CD8+ repertoires were used to assign a CD4 or CD8 phenotype to each responding clone. TCRdb reprocessed the public reads (quality trimming at Q25 with fastp, clone calling with MiXCR) and kept in-frame beta chains. One record per CDR3 amino acid sequence lists the most common genes and DNA. TCRdb's processing, not the study's, gives the V and J calls here. The sample profile shows about 320,000 distinct CDR3 sequences; over 11% of them were found once. Around a fifth of the sample is in the top ten clones.

V is shortened by 3 bases, J by 8 bases, and the region joining them spans 17 bases. The CDR3 starts with the cysteine, ends with the valine, and has 14 residues. The entry retains the CDR3 DNA only, 42 bases that are in frame from base 1. The germline V gene encodes CDR1 SGHAT and CDR2 FQDESV (reference sequence). PBMCs were isolated by Ficoll-Paque density gradient centrifugation. This clonotype was found a few times. Its antigen remains undetermined. No base-level quality is on record; no much larger clone is a single base apart. The sequencing input was PBMCs or a T cell subset sorted from them (not recorded which). The chain is made from TRBV11-1 and TRBJ2-7, with the D gene not confidently named. The clonotype comes from a man between 18 and 35 years old who had mild COVID-19 (a few samples of this study predate the infection). The sample titles of this study are shuffled in the database, so cell type and time point are left out; the donor was told from shared clones. The nucleotide sequence reads TGTGCCAGCAGCTTTACTCCCCAAGGCGGCCAGCAGTACGTC. This yields the protein CASSFTPQGGQQYV.